This T cell receptor (beta chain) appears in the sequencing data of a study of human T cells and chemical hapten exposure. Study observations and caveats: Expanded TCR sets contained significantly more large CDR3 similarity clusters than controls.

The germline CDR1 and CDR2 sequences are SGHNT and YENEEA. V lost 4 bases, J lost 9 bases, and 19 bases lay in between. The CDR3 length is 15 residues. TCRdb reprocessed the RACE reads with MiXCR, giving one entry per CDR3 protein. The sample lists fewer than 85,000 distinct CDR3 sequences, about 10% occurring once. Noted time point: patch test 2, 6 weeks after DPC sensitization. Treatment defined: therapeutic diphenylcyclopropenone sensitization with weekly scalp DPC. This clonotype was counted ten times or more. Antigen unknown. Sequencing used whole blood, obtained in connection with sensitization to the hapten diphenylcyclopropenone (DPC). The source is a woman aged 25 to 45 with alopecia areata. Some clones in this sample may be carry-over from other donors' samples. The V gene is TRBV11-3, the J gene TRBJ2-1; D is ambiguous. This chain's CDR3 is CASSSKSVHSIEQFF. In nucleotides, the CDR3 is TGTGCCAGCAGCTCGAAGTCGGTCCATTCCATTGAGCAGTTCTTC.